The 5 T cell receptor beta chains in this list originate from one sample, sequenced in a study of blood T cell repertoires in COVID-19 (dated by TCRdb to about 2020). The library came from the immunoSEQ multiplex PCR assay. TCRdb holds this immuneACCESS table with in-frame rearrangements only. Some clones are missing; in checked studies, unresolved V genes explain under half, and the rest has no known cause. Across this sample there are 45,000 to 65,000 clones, with just under 80% seen only once. 25% of the sample rests with the top ten. The sample taken for sequencing was peripheral blood. The receptor set was obtained from a human donor in a cohort sampled during active COVID-19.

This chain uses TRBV27 with TRBJ2-7; 7 bases fit TRBD2. CDR1 and CDR2 from the germline V gene are MNHEY and SMNVEV (reference sequence). The CDR3 is 15 amino acids. The J segment lost 6 bases and the V segment lost 10 bases, leaving 18 bases of the junction unmatched. CDR3 sequence reads: CATRVGRAEGSEQYF. CDR3 sequence (DNA): TGTGCCACAAGGGTGGGGAGGGCCGAAGGGAGCGAGCAGTACTTC.

The chain has TRBV5-8 and TRBJ1-2; 8 bases fit TRBD1. The CDR3 covers 14 residues. Germline V lookup: CDR1 SGHTS, CDR2 YDEGEE. V dropped 5 bases and J dropped 7; count of bases not matched to a gene: 10. DNA for the CDR3: TGTGCCAGCAGTCTTGGACAGGGAATGGTTGGCTACACCTTC. Its protein product is CASSLGQGMVGYTF.

The chain combines TRBV11-1 with TRBJ2-1; TRBD2 is a possible D gene (6 bases). In germline, CDR1 is SGHAT, CDR2 FQDESV (reference sequence). V lost 2 bases and J 0 bases, leaving 11 bases between the germline ends. This CDR3 has 16 residues. For the CDR3, the DNA is TGTGCCAGCAGCTTATGGGGAGGAAGCTCCTACAATGAGCAGTTCTTC. As protein: CASSLWGGSSYNEQFF.

The V and J genes are TRBV6-6 and TRBJ1-1; a possible D gene is TRBD1 (6 bases). The germline V gene encodes CDR1 MNHNY and CDR2 SVGAGI (reference sequence). V was cut by 8 bases and J by 1 base, with 11 bases left in between. This CDR3 has 13 residues. The CDR3, as DNA: TGTGCCAGCGAAGGACAGCAGAACACTGAAGCTTTCTTT. As protein: CASEGQQNTEAFF.

The chain combines TRBV5-8 with TRBJ2-1, with 7 bases aligning to TRBD1. This CDR3 is 15 amino acids long. V lost 4 bases to trimming and J lost 4 bases; unmatched junction nucleotides: 8. Germline V lookup: CDR1 SGHTS, CDR2 YDEGEE. CDR3 residues: CASSTGQQIYNEQFF. CDR3 nucleotide sequence: TGTGCCAGCAGCACGGGACAGCAGATATACAATGAGCAGTTCTTC.